These 18 T cell receptor beta chains were sequenced from one sample in a study of metastatic and nonmetastatic thyroid tumors. Among the patients, none had received any treatment before thyroid surgery. TCRdb re-called the PCR reads with MiXCR. Of roughly 25,000 clones listed, around 15% are singletons. Sequencing was performed on blood. The receptors come from a female donor with papillary thyroid cancer or a benign thyroid nodule (not recorded which). Some clones in this sample may be carry-over from other donors' samples.

This clone is large (0.1 to 1%) in the sample. The rearrangement uses TRBV6-1 and TRBJ2-7; D remains unclear. V lost 2 bases and J 7 bases, leaving 6 bases between the germline ends. Germline CDR1 reads MNHNS; CDR2 reads SASEGT. This CDR3 has 11 amino acids. The DNA of the CDR3 is TGTGCCAGCAGTGAAACCCAAGAGCAGTACTTC. This encodes CASSETQEQYF.

This clone was found a few times. The genes are TRBV27 and TRBJ2-7, with TRBD1 as a possible D gene (6 bases). The CDR3 spans 14 residues. CDR1 is MNHEY and CDR2 is SMNVEV in the germline V gene (reference sequence). V lost 6 bases, J lost 2 bases, and 14 bases lay in between. The CDR3 DNA follows: TGTGCCAGCAGCATCCGGGACACCCCCTACGAGCAGTACTTC. Its protein product is CASSIRDTPYEQYF.

This clone was counted at least ten times. The V call is TRBV4-2, the J call TRBJ2-4; no reliable D call. CDR3 length equals 16 residues. V was cut by 0 bases and J by 7 bases, with 16 bases left in between. Germline CDR1 reads LGHNA; CDR2 reads YNFKEQ. The CDR3 region is CASSQDPAGSMNIQYF. The CDR3 bases are TGTGCCAGCAGCCAAGATCCGGCAGGTTCAATGAACATTCAGTACTTC.

The chain recombines TRBV20-1 with TRBJ2-2, with a tentative D call TRBD1 (5 bases). The CDR3 length is 12 residues. CDR1 is DFQATT, CDR2 SNEGSKA, per germline (reference sequence). The V end lost 4 bases, the J end lost 6 bases, and 9 bases lay between the germline ends. In DNA, the CDR3 is TGCAGTGCTACTCAGGGTTCCGGGGAGCTGTTTTTT. Protein sequence: CSATQGSGELFF.

This clone was found many times. The V and J genes are TRBV5-8 and TRBJ2-7; 10 bases map to TRBD2. CDR1 and CDR2 (germline): SGHTS, YDEGEE. CDR3 length equals 16 residues. After removal of 4 bases from V and 5 bases from J, the junction contained 12 bases not matched to a gene. The CDR3 DNA reads TGTGCCAGCAGCACTGGAAAGGGGCTAGCGGGAGACGAGCAGTACTTC. Protein: CASSTGKGLAGDEQYF.

The chain carries TRBV18 and TRBJ2-7, with 10 bases identical to TRBD2. Germline-derived CDR1 and CDR2 are KGHSH and LQKENI. CDR3 length equals 15 residues. The V segment lost 5 bases and the J segment 4 bases; nucleotides outside the gene matches: 8. The DNA for the CDR3 is TGTGCCAGCTCATTAACAGCGGGAGGGCCATACGAGCAGTACTTC. It is translated as CASSLTAGGPYEQYF.

This clone was observed at least ten times. The chain combines TRBV19 with TRBJ1-1, with a possible D match to TRBD1 (5 bases). This CDR3 spans 15 amino acids. The V end was cut by 3 bases, the J end by 0 bases, with 11 bases between. Germline CDR1 LNHDA, CDR2 SQIVND (reference sequence). CDR3: CASSIDRLLNTEAFF. CDR3 bases: TGTGCCAGTAGTATCGACAGACTACTGAACACTGAAGCTTTCTTT.

This clone occurred many times. This chain links TRBV14 with TRBJ1-5; unclear D gene. CDR3 length equals 13 residues. Deletions cut 0 bases from V and 4 bases from J, with 4 bases between. CDR1 SGHDN and CDR2 FVKESK come from the germline V gene. For the CDR3, the DNA is TGTGCCAGCAGCCAAGACATGAATCAGCCCCAGCATTTT. Residues: CASSQDMNQPQHF.

CDR3 in DNA: TGCAGTGCTAGTCCGTCGACAGGGGCTGGAAACACCATATATTTT. Protein: CSASPSTGAGNTIYF. V and J are TRBV20-1 and TRBJ1-3; 8 bases match TRBD1. CDR3 length: 15 amino acids. Germline V gene sequence: CDR1 DFQATT, CDR2 SNEGSKA (reference sequence). The V segment lost 3 bases and the J segment 2 bases; nucleotides outside the gene matches: 6.

For this clone: An end of the junction differs from the germline gene, which may be a read error. The chain joins TRBV7-1 to TRBJ2-1; 7 bases align to TRBD2. TRBV7-1 is identified as an open reading frame with a role that is uncertain. There are 19 residues in the CDR3. CDR3 sequence: CASSTPSRGTTGSYNGQFF. The CDR3 nucleotides read TGTGCCAGCAGCACACCTAGCCGGGGGACTACCGGGAGCTACAATGGGCAGTTCTTC.

This clone was found many times. CDR3 nucleotides: TGTGCCAGCAGCCCGGGCCCTAAACAGGGGGCACGAGGCAATCAGCCCCAGCATTTT. It translates to CASSPGPKQGARGNQPQHF. The J gene is TRBJ1-5, the V gene TRBV5-6, with 9 nucleotides matching TRBD1. The germline V gene encodes CDR1 SGHDT and CDR2 YYEEEE. The CDR3 covers 19 residues. The V gene end was trimmed by 4 bases and the J gene end by 2 bases; junction bases not matched to a gene: 16.

The chain joins TRBV19 to TRBJ1-2; unclear D gene. CDR1 is LNHDA and CDR2 is SQIVND in the germline V gene (reference sequence). V was cut by 4 bases and J by 0 bases, with 9 bases left in between. The CDR3 length is 14 residues. The CDR3 DNA reads as TGTGCCAGTAGTACCCGTGAAGCTAACTATGGCTACACCTTC. Protein product: CASSTREANYGYTF.

This clone was recorded many times. The CDR3 bases are TGTGCCAGCACTCGTGACAGGGGAGGTGGCTACGAGCAGTACTTC. This gives the protein CASTRDRGGGYEQYF. V usage is TRBV6-1 and J usage is TRBJ2-7; 8 bases map to TRBD1. Trimming cost V 7 bases and J 3 bases; bases outside gene matches: 11. CDR1 is MNHNS and CDR2 is SASEGT in the germline V gene. CDR3 size: 15 residues.

Only a few counts were recorded for this clone. The J gene is TRBJ2-6, the V gene TRBV28, with D uncertain. Trimming took off 5 bases at V and 2 bases at J, with 7 bases between the two ends. The CDR3 spans 14 residues. In germline, CDR1 is MDHEN, CDR2 SYDVKM. CDR3 amino acids: CASSLFPGANVLTF. The CDR3 region has the DNA TGTGCCAGCAGTCTCTTCCCTGGGGCCAACGTCCTGACTTTC.

Ten or more counts support this clone. V gene TRBV6-5 combines with J gene TRBJ1-4, with D possibly matching TRBD1 (6 bases). Per germline, CDR1 MNHEY and CDR2 SVGAGI. Trimming removed 0 bases at V and 13 bases at J, with 21 bases between. The CDR3 covers 16 residues. Here the CDR3 reads CASSYSNPGVAEGLFF. In DNA, the CDR3 is TGTGCCAGCAGTTACTCGAACCCAGGGGTAGCCGAAGGACTGTTTTTT.

This chain connects TRBV7-3 to TRBJ2-1; D is uncertain. Trimming left V 4 bases short and J 6 bases short, with 10 bases between. Germline V gene sequence: CDR1 SGHTA, CDR2 FQGTGA. The CDR3 has 13 residues. CDR3 loop: CASSYSASNEQFF. CDR3 DNA: TGTGCCAGCAGCTATTCCGCTAGCAATGAGCAGTTCTTC.

This clone was seen repeatedly, ten times or more. The chain employs TRBV5-1 and TRBJ2-7; D call uncertain. The V and J ends lost 3 bases and 2 bases respectively, with 9 bases between them. This CDR3 contains 13 residues. Germline CDR1 reads SGHRS; CDR2 reads YFSETQ. The CDR3 spells CASSSDQPYEQYF. CDR3 sequence (DNA): TGCGCCAGCAGCTCGGACCAACCCTACGAGCAGTACTTC. Filled out from reference TRBV5-1 and TRBJ2-7, the complete variable domain reads KAGVTQTPRYLIKTRGQQVTLSCSPISGHRSVSWYQQTPGQGLQFLFEYFSETQRNKGNFPGRFSGRQFSNSRSEMNVSTLELGDSALYLCASSSDQPYEQYFGPGTRLTVT.

This clone showed up many times. The J gene is TRBJ2-5, the V gene TRBV10-2; D might be TRBD1 (6 bases). Trimming cost V 3 bases and J 4 bases, with 12 bases left between them. Germline CDR1 and CDR2: WSHSY and SAAADI. This CDR3 contains 14 residues. The CDR3 region is CASSETGSRETQYF. DNA of the CDR3: TGCGCCAGCAGTGAAACAGGGAGTAGAGAGACCCAGTACTTC.